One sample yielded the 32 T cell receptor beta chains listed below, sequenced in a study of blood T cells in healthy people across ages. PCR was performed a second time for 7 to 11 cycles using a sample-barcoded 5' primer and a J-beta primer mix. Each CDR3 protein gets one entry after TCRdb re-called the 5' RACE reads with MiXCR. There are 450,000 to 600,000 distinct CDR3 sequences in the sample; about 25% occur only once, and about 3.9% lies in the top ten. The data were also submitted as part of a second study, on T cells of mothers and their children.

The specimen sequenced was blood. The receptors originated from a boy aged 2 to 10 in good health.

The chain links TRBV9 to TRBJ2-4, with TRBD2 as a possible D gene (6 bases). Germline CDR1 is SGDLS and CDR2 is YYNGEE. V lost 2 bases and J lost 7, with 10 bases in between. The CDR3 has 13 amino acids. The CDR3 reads CASSVPGENIQYF. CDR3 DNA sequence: TGTGCCAGCAGCGTCCCGGGGGAGAACATTCAGTACTTC.

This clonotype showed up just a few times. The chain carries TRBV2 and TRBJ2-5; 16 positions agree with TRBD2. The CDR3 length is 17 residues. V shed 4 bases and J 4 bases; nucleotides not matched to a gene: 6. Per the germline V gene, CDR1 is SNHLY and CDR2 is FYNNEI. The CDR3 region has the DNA TGTGCCAGCAGTGCGGGACTAGCGGGAGGGAGGCGAGAGACCCAGTACTTC. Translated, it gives CASSAGLAGGRRETQYF.

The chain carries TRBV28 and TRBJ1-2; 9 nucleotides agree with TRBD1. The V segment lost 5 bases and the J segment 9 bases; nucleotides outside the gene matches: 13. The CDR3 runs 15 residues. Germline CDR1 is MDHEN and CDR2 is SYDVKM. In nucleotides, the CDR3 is TGTGCCAGCAGTCCCCCGGACAGGGGAATAATGAGCTACACCTTC. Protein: CASSPPDRGIMSYTF.

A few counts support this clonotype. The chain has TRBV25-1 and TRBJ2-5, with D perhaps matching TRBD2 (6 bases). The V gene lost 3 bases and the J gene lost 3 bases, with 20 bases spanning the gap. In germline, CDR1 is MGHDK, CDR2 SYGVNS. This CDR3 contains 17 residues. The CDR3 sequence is CASSDPTQRAQKETQYF. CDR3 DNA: TGTGCCAGCAGTGATCCGACCCAGCGGGCCCAAAAAGAGACCCAGTACTTC.

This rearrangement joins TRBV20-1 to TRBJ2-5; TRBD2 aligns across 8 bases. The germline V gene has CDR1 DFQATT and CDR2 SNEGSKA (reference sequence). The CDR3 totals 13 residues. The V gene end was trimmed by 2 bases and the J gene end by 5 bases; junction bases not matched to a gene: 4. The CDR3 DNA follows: TGCAGTGCTAGAAAGCCTAGCGGGGAGACCCAGTACTTC. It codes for CSARKPSGETQYF.

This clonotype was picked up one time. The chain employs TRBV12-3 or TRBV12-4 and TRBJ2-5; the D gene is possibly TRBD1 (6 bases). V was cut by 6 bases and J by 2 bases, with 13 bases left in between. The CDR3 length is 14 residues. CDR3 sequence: CASSPQGMQETQYF. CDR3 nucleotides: TGTGCCAGCAGCCCACAGGGTATGCAAGAGACCCAGTACTTC.

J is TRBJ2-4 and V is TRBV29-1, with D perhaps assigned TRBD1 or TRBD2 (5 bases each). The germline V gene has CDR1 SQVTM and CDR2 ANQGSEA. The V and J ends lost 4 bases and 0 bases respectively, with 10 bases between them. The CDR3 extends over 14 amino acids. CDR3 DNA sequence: TGCAGCGTTGTGGGGACCGTAGCCAAAAACATTCAGTACTTC. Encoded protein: CSVVGTVAKNIQYF.

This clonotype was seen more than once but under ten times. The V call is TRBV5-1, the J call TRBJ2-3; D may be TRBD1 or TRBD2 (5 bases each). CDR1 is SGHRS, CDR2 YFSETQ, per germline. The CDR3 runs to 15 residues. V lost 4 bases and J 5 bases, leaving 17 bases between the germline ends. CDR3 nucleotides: TGCGCCAGCAGCCCCGGGCCAGGGAGTAAAGATACGCAGTATTTT. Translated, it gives CASSPGPGSKDTQYF.

The CDR3 sequence is CASSPVEGETSGIFQETQYF. CDR3 DNA: TGTGCCAGCAGCCCGGTTGAAGGGGAGACTAGCGGGATATTCCAAGAGACCCAGTACTTC. The rearrangement joins TRBV7-6 to TRBJ2-5; TRBD2 aligns across 11 bases. CDR1 and CDR2 (germline): SGHVS, FNYEAQ. The CDR3 runs to 20 residues. V was pared by 5 bases and J by 1 base, with 18 bases of the junction left unmatched.

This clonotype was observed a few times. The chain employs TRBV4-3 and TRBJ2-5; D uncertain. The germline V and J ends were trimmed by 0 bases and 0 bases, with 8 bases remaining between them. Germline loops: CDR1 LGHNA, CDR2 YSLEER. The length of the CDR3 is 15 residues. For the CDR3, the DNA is TGCGCCAGCAGCCAAGATCCGGACCACCAAGAGACCCAGTACTTC. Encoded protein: CASSQDPDHQETQYF.

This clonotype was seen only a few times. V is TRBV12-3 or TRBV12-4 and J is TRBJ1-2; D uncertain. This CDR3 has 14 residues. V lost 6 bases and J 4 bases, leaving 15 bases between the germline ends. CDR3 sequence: CASRGPWFFYGYTF. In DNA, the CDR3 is TGTGCCAGCAGGGGCCCGTGGTTTTTCTATGGCTACACCTTC.

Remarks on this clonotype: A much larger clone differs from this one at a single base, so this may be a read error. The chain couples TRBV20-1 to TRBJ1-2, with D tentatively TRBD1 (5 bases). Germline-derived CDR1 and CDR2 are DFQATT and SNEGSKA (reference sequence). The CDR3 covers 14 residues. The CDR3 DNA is TGCAGTGCTAGAGATAGTAGAGGGGCGGAAGGCTTCACCTTC. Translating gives CSARDSRGAEGFTF.

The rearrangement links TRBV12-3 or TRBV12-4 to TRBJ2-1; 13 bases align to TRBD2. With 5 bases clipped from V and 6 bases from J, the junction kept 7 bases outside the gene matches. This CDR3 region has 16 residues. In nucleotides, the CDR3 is TGTGCCAGCAGTAGAGGACTAGCGGGAGTGGTCAATGAGCAGTTCTTC. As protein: CASSRGLAGVVNEQFF.

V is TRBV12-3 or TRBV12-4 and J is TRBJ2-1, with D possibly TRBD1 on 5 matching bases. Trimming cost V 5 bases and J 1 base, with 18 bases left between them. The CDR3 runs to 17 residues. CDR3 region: CASSATGTLTSYNEQFF. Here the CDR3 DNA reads TGTGCCAGCAGTGCAACAGGTACATTAACTTCCTACAATGAGCAGTTCTTC.

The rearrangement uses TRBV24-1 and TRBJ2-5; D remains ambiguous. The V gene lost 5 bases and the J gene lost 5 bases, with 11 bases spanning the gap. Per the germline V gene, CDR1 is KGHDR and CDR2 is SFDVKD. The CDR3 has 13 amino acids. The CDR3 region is CATSAVGRETQYF. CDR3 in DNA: TGTGCCACCAGTGCCGTCGGGCGGGAGACCCAGTACTTC.

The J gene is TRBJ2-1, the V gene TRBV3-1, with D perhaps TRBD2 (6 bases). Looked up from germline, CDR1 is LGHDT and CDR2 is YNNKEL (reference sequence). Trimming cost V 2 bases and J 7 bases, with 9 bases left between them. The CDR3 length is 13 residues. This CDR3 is CASSQKRENEQFF. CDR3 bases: TGTGCCAGCAGCCAAAAACGGGAGAATGAGCAGTTCTTC.

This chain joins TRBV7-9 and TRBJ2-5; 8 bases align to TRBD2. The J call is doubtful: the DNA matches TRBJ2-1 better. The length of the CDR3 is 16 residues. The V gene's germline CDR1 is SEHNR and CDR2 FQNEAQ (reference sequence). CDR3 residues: CASSPAPGLVGVEQFF. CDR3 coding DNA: TGTGCCAGCAGCCCCGCCCCGGGACTAGTGGGCGTTGAGCAGTTCTTC.

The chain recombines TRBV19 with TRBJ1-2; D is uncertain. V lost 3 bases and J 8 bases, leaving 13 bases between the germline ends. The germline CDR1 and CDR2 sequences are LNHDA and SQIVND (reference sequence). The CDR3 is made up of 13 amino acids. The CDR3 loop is CASSIRPERGYTF. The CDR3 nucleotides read TGTGCCAGTAGTATTAGACCCGAACGCGGCTACACCTTC.

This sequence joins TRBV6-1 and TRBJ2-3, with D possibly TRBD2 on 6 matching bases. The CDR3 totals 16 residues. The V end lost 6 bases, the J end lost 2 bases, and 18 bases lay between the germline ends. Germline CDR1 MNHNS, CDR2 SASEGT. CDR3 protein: CASSIAEGPSTDTQYF. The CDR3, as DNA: TGTGCCAGCAGCATCGCGGAGGGACCCTCCACAGATACGCAGTATTTT.

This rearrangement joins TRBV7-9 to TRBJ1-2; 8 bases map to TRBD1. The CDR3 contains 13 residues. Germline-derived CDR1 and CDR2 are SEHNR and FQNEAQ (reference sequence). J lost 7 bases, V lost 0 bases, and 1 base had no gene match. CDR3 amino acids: CASSLAGQVGYTF. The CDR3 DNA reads TGTGCCAGCAGCTTAGCGGGACAGGTTGGCTACACCTTC.

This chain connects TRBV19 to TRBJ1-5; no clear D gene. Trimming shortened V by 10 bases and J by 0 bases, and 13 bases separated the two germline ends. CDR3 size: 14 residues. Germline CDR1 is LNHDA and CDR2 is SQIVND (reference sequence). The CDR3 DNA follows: TGTGCCACCAAAGAAACTTATAGCAATCAGCCCCAGCATTTT. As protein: CATKETYSNQPQHF.

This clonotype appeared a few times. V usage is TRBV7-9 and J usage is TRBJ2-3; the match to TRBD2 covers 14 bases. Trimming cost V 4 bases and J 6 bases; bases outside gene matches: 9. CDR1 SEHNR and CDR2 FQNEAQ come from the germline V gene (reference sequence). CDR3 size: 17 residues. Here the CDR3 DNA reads TGTGCCAGCAGCTATCCGACTAGCGGGAGGGCCATCGATACGCAGTATTTT. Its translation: CASSYPTSGRAIDTQYF.

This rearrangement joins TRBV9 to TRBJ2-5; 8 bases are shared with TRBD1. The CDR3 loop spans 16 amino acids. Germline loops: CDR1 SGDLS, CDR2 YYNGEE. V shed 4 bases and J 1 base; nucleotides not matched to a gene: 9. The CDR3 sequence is CASSPLTGASQETQYF. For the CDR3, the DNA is TGTGCCAGCAGCCCCCTGACAGGGGCCTCCCAAGAGACCCAGTACTTC.

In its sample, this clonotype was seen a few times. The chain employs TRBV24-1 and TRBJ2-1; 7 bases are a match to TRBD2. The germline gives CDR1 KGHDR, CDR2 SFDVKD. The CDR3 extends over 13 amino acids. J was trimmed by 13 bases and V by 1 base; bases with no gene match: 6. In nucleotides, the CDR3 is TGTGCCACCAGTGATTTAACAAGCGGGGCCCAGTTCTTC. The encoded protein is CATSDLTSGAQFF.

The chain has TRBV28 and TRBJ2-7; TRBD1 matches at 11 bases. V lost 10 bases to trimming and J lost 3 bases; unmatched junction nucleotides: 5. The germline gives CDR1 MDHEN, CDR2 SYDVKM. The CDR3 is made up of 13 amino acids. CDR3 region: CATSGTGGYEQYF. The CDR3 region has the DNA TGTGCCACCTCCGGGACAGGGGGCTACGAGCAGTACTTC.

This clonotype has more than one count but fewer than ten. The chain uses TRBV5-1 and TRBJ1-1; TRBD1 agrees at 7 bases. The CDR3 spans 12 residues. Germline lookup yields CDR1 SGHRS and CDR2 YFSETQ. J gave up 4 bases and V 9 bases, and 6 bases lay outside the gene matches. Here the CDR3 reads CAIYRGSTEAFF. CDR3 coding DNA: TGCGCCATCTACAGGGGCAGCACTGAAGCTTTCTTT.

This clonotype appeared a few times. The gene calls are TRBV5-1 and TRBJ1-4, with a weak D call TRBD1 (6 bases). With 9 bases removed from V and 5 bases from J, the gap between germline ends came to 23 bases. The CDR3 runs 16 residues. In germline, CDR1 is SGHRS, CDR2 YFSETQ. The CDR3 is CAIHRGGRLGNEKLFF. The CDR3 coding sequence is TGCGCCATCCACCGCGGGGGGCGATTGGGGAATGAAAAACTGTTTTTT. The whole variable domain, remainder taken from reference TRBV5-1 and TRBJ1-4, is KAGVTQTPRYLIKTRGQQVTLSCSPISGHRSVSWYQQTPGQGLQFLFEYFSETQRNKGNFPGRFSGRQFSNSRSEMNVSTLELGDSALYLCAIHRGGRLGNEKLFFGSGTQLSVL.

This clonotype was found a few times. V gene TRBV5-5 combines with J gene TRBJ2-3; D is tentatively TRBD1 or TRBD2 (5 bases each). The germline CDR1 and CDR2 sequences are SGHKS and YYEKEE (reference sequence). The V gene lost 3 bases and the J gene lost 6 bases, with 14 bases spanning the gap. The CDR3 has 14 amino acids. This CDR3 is CASSWGSWGDTQYF. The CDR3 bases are TGTGCCAGCAGCTGGGGGTCATGGGGGGATACGCAGTATTTT.

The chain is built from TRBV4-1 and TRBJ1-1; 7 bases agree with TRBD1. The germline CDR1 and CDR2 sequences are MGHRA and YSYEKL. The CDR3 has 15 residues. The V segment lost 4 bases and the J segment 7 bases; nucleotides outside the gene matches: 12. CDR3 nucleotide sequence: TGCGCCAGCAGCCCGTATACAGGGGAGCAAGTTGAAGCTTTCTTT. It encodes CASSPYTGEQVEAFF.

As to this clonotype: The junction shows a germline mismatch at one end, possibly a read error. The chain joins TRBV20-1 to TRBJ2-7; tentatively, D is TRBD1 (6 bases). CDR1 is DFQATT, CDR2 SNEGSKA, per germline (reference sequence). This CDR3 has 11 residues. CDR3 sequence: CSASARDTRHF. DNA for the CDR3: TGCAGTGCTAGCGCTCGGGACACCCGGCACTTC.

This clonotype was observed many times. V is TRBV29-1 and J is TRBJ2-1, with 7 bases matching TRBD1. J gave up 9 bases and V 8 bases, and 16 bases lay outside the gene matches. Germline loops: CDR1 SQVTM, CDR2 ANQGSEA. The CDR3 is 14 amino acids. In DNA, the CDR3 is TGCAGCTCCCGTGAGGGGACAGCGTTAGGTGAGCAGTTCTTC. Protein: CSSREGTALGEQFF.

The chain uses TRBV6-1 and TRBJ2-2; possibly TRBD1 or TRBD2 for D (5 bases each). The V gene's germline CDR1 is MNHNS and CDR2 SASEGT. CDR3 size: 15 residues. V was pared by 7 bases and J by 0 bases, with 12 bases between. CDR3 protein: CASIRDVANTGELFF. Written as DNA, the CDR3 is TGTGCCAGCATCAGGGACGTTGCGAACACCGGGGAGCTGTTTTTT.